This T cell receptor (beta chain) was recovered during a study of T cell repertoires in cytomegalovirus infection. Study background: An indication of both CMV infection and matching HLA type came from public TCR beta signatures.

Trimming shortened V by 3 bases and J by 10 bases, and 13 bases separated the two germline ends. This CDR3 spans 13 amino acids. Germline V CDR1 and CDR2: MGHRA, YSYEKL. To note about this clonotype: Its target is not known.

Study-wide findings and caveats: Cumulative frequency of public TCR beta families picked out carriers of CMV plus the relevant HLA. Dominant in the ex vivo response were TCR beta clonotypes restricted by HLA-C and specific for CMV.

In TCRdb, the reads were re-called with MiXCR into one record per CDR3 protein. The data show under 850,000 distinct CDR3 sequences, about a third seen once. This TCR was sampled from a human donor in good health (CMV status not recorded). Some clones in this sample may be carry-over from other donors' samples. The chain has TRBV4-1 and TRBJ2-1, with D possibly matching TRBD2 (5 bases). Sequenced: PBMCs. The CDR3 loop reads CASSQELLGEQFF. CDR3 coding DNA: TGCGCCAGCAGCCAGGAACTACTAGGGGAGCAGTTCTTC.